The entry below describes one T cell receptor beta chain. The target antigen is unknown. The CDR3 has 16 amino acids. Germline V gene sequence: CDR1 SGDLS, CDR2 YYNGEE. V trimming: 3 bases; J trimming: 2 bases; junction bases outside the gene matches: 8. These data belong to a study of T-cell memory formation after mild COVID-19. Study-level findings and limits: Unconfirmed was the SARS-CoV-2 specificity of second-wave clones that peaked on day 37.

One entry per CDR3 protein, called by TCRdb with MiXCR from the 5' RACE reads. The repertoire holds roughly 80,000 distinct CDR3 sequences, with approximately 25% as singletons. This chain uses TRBV9 with TRBJ2-3; TRBD2 matches 8 bases. Sequences were obtained from PBMCs or a T cell subset sorted from them (not recorded which). The receptor was derived from a man aged 18 to 30 who had mild COVID-19 (a few samples of this study predate the infection). Cell type and time point are not known. The chain's CDR3 is CASSARSGGPTDTQYF. CDR3 nucleotides: TGTGCCAGCAGCGCTCGCAGCGGGGGCCCCACAGATACGCAGTATTTT.